The clone carrying this T cell receptor (beta chain) was detected a few times. CDR1 and CDR2 (germline): MNHNS, SASEGT. CDR3 length: 16 amino acids. Trimming removed 4 bases from V and 0 bases from J, with 15 bases in between. Using genomic DNA as the template, TCR beta VDJ and CDR3 profiling was carried out. From the reads, TCRdb called clonotypes with MiXCR, one entry per CDR3 protein. Of some 120,000 distinct CDR3 sequences listed, approximately 41% are singletons. CD8+CD57+ cell expansion, shown by flow cytometry, had occurred in the patients selected for sequencing. The record originates from a study of CD8+CD57+ T cells in acquired aplastic anemia.

This clonotype was sampled from a human donor with aplastic anemia. Sequencing used sorted CD4+, CD8+, or CD8+CD57+ T cells (not recorded which) from PBMCs. The V gene is TRBV6-1, the J gene TRBJ1-1; no reliable D call. The CDR3 region is CASSGQRTSLNTEAFF. CDR3 nucleotides: TGTGCCAGCAGTGGCCAGAGGACCTCCTTGAACACTGAAGCTTTCTTT.